This TCR beta chain was recovered during a study of metastatic and nonmetastatic thyroid tumors. Study at large: A comparison of repertoires was made across blood and tumor or nodule tissue from malignant and benign thyroid patients. Study conclusions and caveats: Versus benign nodules, malignant thyroid tumors reportedly had significantly higher TCR beta diversity, in blood and tumor.

Looked up from germline, CDR1 is WSHSY and CDR2 is SAAADI. The CDR3 totals 11 residues. V dropped 1 base and J dropped 7 bases, with 4 bases sitting between them. No patient received treatment before thyroid surgery. By sample share, this clone is medium-sized. As yet, its antigen is unknown. Original processing notes: Across clinicopathological groups, CDR3 differences served as the basis for building a distant-metastasis classifier for papillary thyroid cancer. Using MiXCR, TCRdb re-called clones from the PCR reads. The V and J calls shown here were made by TCRdb, not taken from the authors' results. The sample lists around 8,700 clones, under 30% seen once, with 5% to 6.5% in the top ten.

The receptor was isolated from a female donor with papillary thyroid cancer or a benign thyroid nodule (not recorded which). Some clones in this sample may be carry-over from other donors' samples. Material: adjacent normal tissue. The chain combines TRBV10-2 with TRBJ1-1; no clear D gene. The CDR3 DNA is TGCGCCAGCAGTGAGTGGGTTGAAGCTTTCTTT. Encoded protein: CASSEWVEAFF.